The sequence of this T cell receptor beta chain was determined in a study of radiotherapy plus CTLA-4 blockade in lung cancer. Notes on the study in general: Expansion in blood of tumor-derived TCR clones was seen after radiotherapy plus ipilimumab.

The assay was immunoSEQ multiplex PCR, and TCRdb's table has in-frame clones only and misses some. The sample has 65,000 to 95,000 clones; about 87% are singletons. The germline gives CDR1 SGHTA, CDR2 FQGNSA. The CDR3 has 17 residues. In the case of this clone: Its target is not known. Compared with germline, one end of the junction differs, possibly owing to a read error.

CTLA-4 blockade using ipilimumab, together with focal radiation, was received by patients with chemo-refractory metastatic non-small-cell lung cancer. The clonotype comes from a human donor with non-small cell lung cancer who had stable disease on radiotherapy plus ipilimumab. Material: peripheral blood, obtained from a patient treated with radiotherapy plus ipilimumab. This chain joins TRBV7-2 and TRBJ2-5; D is possibly TRBD2 (7 bases). The CDR3 region has the DNA TGTGCCAGCAGCGCACCAGGCGGGGGCCCCGGTCGAGAGGCCCAGTACTTC. Protein product: CASSAPGGGPGREAQYF.